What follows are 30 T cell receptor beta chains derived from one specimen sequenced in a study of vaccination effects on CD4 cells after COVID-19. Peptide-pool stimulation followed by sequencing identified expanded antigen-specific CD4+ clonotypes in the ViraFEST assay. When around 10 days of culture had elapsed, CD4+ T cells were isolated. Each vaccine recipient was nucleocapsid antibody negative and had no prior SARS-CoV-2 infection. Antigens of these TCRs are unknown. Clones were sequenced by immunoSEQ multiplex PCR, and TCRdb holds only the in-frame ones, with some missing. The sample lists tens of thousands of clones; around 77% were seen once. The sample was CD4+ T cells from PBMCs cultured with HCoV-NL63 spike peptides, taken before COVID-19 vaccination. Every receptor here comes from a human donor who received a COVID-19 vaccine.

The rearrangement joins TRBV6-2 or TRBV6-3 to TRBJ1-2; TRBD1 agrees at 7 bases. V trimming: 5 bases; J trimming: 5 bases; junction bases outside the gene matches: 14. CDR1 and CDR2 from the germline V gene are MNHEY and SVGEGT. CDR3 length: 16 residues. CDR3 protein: CASSTLDRPEGYGYTF. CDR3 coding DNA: TGTGCCAGCAGTACCTTGGACAGGCCTGAGGGATATGGCTACACCTTC.

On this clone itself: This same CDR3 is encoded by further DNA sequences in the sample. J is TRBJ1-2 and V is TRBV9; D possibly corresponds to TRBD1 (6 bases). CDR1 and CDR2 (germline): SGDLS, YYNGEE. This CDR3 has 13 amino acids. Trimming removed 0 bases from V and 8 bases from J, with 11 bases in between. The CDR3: CASSVEGTYGYTF. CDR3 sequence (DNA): TGTGCCAGCAGCGTAGAGGGGACATACGGCTACACCTTC.

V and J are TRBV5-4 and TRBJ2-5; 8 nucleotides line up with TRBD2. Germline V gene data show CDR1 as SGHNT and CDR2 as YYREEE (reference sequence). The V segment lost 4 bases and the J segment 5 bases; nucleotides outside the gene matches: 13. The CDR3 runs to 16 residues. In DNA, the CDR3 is TGTGCCAGCAGCAAAAGGAATAGCGGGGTGGCTGAGACCCAGTACTTC. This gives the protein CASSKRNSGVAETQYF.

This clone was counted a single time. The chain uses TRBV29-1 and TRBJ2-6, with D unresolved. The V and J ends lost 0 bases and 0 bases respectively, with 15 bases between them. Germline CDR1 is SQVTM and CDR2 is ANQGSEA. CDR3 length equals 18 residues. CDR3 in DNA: TGCAGCGTTGAAGAACCGCCTGGTGGGTTCTCTGGGGCCAACGTCCTGACTTTC. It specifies CSVEEPPGGFSGANVLTF.

The DNA of the CDR3 is TGTGCCAGCAGCCCAAAGGGGGGGTACGAGGAGACCCAGTACTTC. Translating it yields CASSPKGGYEETQYF. The chain is built from TRBV5-4 and TRBJ2-5, with D possibly TRBD2 on 7 matching bases. The CDR3 covers 15 residues. Germline-derived CDR1 and CDR2 are SGHNT and YYREEE (reference sequence). Trimming took 4 bases from V and 5 from J, leaving 18 bases between them.

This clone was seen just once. The CDR3 sequence: CAWERGRADTQYF. The CDR3 nucleotides are TGTGCCTGGGAGCGGGGACGGGCGGATACGCAGTATTTT. V gene TRBV30 combines with J gene TRBJ2-3; 7 bases map to TRBD2. This CDR3 has 13 residues. CDR1 is GTSNPN, CDR2 SVGIG, per germline (reference sequence). Trimming took 5 bases from V and 6 from J; bases not matched to a gene: 8.

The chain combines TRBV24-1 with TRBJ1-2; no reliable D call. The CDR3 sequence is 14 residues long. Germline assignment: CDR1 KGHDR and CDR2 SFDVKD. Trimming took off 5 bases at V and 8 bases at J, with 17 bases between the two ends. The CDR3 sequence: CATSALDLEHGYTF. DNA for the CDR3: TGTGCCACCAGTGCCCTCGACTTAGAGCACGGCTACACCTTC.

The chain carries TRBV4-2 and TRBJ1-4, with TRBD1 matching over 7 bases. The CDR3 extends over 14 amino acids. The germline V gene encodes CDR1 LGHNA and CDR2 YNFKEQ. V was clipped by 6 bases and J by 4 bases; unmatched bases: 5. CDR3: CASREDRHNEKLFF. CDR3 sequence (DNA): TGTGCCAGCAGAGAGGACAGGCATAATGAAAAACTGTTTTTT.

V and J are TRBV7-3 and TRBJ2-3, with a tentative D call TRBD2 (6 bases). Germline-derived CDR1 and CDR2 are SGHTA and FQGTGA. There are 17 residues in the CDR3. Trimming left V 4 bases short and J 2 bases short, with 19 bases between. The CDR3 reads CASSWGSSGPFTDTQYF. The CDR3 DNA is TGTGCCAGCAGCTGGGGTAGCAGCGGGCCATTCACAGATACGCAGTATTTT.

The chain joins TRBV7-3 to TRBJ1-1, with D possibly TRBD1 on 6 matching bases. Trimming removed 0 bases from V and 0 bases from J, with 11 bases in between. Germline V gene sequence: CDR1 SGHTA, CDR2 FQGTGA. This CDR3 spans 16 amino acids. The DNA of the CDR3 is TGTGCCAGCAGCTTAACAGGGGGGGCATTGAACACTGAAGCTTTCTTT. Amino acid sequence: CASSLTGGALNTEAFF. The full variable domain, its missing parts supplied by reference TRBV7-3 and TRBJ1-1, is GAGVSQTPSNKVTEKGKYVELRCDPISGHTALYWYRQSLGQGPEFLIYFQGTGAADDSGLPNDRFFAVRPEGSVSTLKIQRTERGDSAVYLCASSLTGGALNTEAFFGQGTRLTVV.

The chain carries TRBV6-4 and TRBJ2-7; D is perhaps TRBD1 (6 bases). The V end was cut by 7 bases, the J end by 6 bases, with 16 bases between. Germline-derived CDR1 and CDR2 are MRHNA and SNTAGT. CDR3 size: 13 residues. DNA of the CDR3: TGTGCCAGCACTGGCAGGGGACGGGGCGAGCAGTACGTC. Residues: CASTGRGRGEQYV.

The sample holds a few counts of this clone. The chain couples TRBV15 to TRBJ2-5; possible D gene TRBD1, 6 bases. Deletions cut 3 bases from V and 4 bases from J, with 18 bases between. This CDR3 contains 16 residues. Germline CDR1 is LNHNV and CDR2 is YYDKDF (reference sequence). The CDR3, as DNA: TGTGCCACCAGCAGGGATTCCACAGGGTCGGTAGAGACCCAGTACTTC. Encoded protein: CATSRDSTGSVETQYF.

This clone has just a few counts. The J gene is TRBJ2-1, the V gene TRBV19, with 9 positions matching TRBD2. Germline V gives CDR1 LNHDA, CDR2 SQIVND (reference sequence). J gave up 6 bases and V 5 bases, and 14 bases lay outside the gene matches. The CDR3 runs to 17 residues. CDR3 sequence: CASSWASGGLGGNEQFF. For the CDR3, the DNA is TGTGCCAGTAGTTGGGCCAGCGGGGGGTTGGGAGGCAATGAGCAGTTCTTC.

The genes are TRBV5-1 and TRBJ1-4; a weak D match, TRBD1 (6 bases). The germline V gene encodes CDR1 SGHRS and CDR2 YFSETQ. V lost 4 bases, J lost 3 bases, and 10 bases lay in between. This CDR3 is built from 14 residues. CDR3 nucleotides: TGCGCCAGCAGCCCGGGACATCCTAATGAAAAACTGTTTTTT. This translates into CASSPGHPNEKLFF.

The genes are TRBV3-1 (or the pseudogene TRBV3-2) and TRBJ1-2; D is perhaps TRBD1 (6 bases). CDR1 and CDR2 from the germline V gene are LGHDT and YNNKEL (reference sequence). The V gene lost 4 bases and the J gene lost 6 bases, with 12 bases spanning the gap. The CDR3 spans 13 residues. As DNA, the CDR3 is TGTGCCAGCAGCCTCGGGACATCCAATGGCTACACCTTC. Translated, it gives CASSLGTSNGYTF.

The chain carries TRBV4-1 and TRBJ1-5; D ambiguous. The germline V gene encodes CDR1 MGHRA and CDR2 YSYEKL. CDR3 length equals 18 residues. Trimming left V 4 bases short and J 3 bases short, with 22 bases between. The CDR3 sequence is CASSPRGGPTTSNQPQHF. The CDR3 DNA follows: TGCGCCAGCAGCCCCAGAGGAGGGCCCACAACCTCCAATCAGCCCCAGCATTTT.

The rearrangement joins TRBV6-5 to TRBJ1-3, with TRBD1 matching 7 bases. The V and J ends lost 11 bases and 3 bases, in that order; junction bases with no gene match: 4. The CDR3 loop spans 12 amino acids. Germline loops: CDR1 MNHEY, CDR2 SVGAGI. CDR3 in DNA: TGTGCCTCCCGGACAGGTGGAAACACCATATATTTT. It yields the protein CASRTGGNTIYF.

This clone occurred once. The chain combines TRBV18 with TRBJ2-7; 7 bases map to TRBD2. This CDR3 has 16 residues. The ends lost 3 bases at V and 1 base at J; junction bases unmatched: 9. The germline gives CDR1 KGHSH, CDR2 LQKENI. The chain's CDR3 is CASSPTGQGLSYEQYV. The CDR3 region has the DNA TGTGCCAGCTCACCTACCGGTCAGGGACTATCCTACGAGCAGTACGTC.

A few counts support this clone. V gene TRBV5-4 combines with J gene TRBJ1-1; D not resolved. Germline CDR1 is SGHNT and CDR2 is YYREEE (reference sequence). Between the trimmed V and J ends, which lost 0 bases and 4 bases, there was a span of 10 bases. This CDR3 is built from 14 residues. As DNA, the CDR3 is TGTGCCAGCAGCTTGGGTGGGGTCTCCACTGAAGCTTTCTTT. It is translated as CASSLGGVSTEAFF.

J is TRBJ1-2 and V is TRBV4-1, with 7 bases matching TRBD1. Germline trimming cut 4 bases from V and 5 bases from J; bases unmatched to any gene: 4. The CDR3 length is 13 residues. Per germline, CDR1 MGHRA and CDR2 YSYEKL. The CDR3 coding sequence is TGCGCCAGCAGCCCCGACAGGGTGTATGGCTACACCTTC. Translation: CASSPDRVYGYTF.

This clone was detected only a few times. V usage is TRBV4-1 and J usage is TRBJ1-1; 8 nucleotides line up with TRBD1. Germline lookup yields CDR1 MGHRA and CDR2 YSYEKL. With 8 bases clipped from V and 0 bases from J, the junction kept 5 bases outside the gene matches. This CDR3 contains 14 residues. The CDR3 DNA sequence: TGCGCCAGCGCTCGGACAGGGCTGAACACTGAAGCTTTCTTT. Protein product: CASARTGLNTEAFF.

In nucleotides, the CDR3 is TGTGCCAGCAGCTTGGTCCGGGGCCAAGAGACCCAGTACTTC. Translating it yields CASSLVRGQETQYF. The rearrangement joins TRBV5-5 to TRBJ2-5; possibly TRBD2 for D (5 bases). Germline-derived CDR1 and CDR2 are SGHKS and YYEKEE (reference sequence). This CDR3 is built from 14 residues. V was pared by 0 bases and J by 1 base, with 7 bases between.

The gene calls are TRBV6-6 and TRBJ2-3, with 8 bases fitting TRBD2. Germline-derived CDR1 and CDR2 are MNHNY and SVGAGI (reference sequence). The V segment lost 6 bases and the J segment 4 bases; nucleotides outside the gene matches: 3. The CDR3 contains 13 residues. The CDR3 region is CASRGLGSDTQYF. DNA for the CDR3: TGTGCCAGCAGGGGACTAGGTTCAGATACGCAGTATTTT.

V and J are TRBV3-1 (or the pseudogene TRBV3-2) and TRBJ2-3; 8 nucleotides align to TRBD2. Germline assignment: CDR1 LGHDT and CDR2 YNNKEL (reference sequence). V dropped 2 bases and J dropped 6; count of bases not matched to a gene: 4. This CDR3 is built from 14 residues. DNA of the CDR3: TGTGCCAGCAGCCAATTTACTAGCGGTGATACGCAGTATTTT. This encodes CASSQFTSGDTQYF.

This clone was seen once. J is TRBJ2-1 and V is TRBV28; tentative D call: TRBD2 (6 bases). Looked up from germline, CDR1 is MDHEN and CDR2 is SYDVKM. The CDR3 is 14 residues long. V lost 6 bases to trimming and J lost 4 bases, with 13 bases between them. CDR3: CASRAVEGYNEQFF. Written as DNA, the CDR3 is TGTGCCAGCAGGGCAGTGGAGGGGTACAATGAGCAGTTCTTC.

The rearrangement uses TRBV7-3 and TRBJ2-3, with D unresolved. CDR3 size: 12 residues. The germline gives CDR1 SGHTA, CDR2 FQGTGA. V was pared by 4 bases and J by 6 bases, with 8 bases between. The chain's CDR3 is CASSSRVDTQYF. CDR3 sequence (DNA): TGTGCCAGCAGCTCACGGGTTGATACGCAGTATTTT.

CDR3 in amino acids: CAWSLDRGQPQHF. The CDR3 DNA is TGTGCCTGGAGTTTGGACAGGGGGCAGCCCCAGCATTTT. The V and J genes are TRBV30 and TRBJ1-5; 10 nucleotides agree with TRBD1. CDR3 length: 13 residues. Germline loops: CDR1 GTSNPN, CDR2 SVGIG (reference sequence). Unmatched junction bases numbered 2, after V lost 2 bases and J lost 7 bases.

As DNA, the CDR3 is TGTGCCAGCAGCGGGCGCCTAACAACTAATGAAAAACTGTTTTTT. This translates into CASSGRLTTNEKLFF. The rearrangement links TRBV13 to TRBJ1-4; D ambiguous. From germline, CDR1 is PRHDT and CDR2 FYEKMQ (reference sequence). V was shortened by 5 bases and J by 0 bases, with 10 bases between the two germline ends. The CDR3 totals 15 residues.

CDR3 DNA sequence: TGTGCCAGCAGTTTATCAGGCAGGGGCGCCTACAATGAGCAGTTCTTC. It codes for CASSLSGRGAYNEQFF. This chain joins TRBV28 and TRBJ2-1; possibly TRBD1 for D (6 bases). This CDR3 contains 16 residues. V was trimmed by 1 base and J by 2 bases, leaving 12 bases between them. In germline, CDR1 is MDHEN, CDR2 SYDVKM.

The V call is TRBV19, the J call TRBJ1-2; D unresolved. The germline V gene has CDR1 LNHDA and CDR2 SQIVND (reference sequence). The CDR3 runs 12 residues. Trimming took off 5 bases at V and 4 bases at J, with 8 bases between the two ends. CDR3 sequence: CASSQASYGYTF. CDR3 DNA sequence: TGTGCCAGTAGTCAAGCGAGCTATGGCTACACCTTC.